This record concerns one T cell receptor beta chain sequence. One end of the junction fails to match germline, which may point to a read error. This specimen comes from a study of blood T cell repertoires in COVID-19. The repertoire was sequenced with immunoSEQ multiplex PCR; TCRdb's copy has only in-frame clones and lacks some. The table shows 100,000 to 140,000 clones, with about 90% occurring only once. The CDR3 runs 16 residues. Per the germline V gene, CDR1 is SGHDN and CDR2 is FVKESK. The chain links TRBV14 to TRBJ1-6, with 7 nucleotides matching TRBD1. Sequenced material: peripheral blood. The receptor's source is a woman in her 30s with acute or convalescent COVID-19. Here the CDR3 reads CASSQDLTGYSSPLHF. For the CDR3, the DNA is TGTGCCAGCAGCCAAGACTTGACAGGGTATAGTTCACCCCTCCACTTT.